Listed below are T cell receptor beta chains from one sample, sequenced in a study of T cell changes during pregnancy in multiple sclerosis. The repertoire was sequenced with immunoSEQ multiplex PCR; TCRdb's copy has only in-frame clones and lacks some. The data hold about 100,000 clones, with approximately 90% observed a single time. Sample: peripheral blood, taken in the second trimester of pregnancy. The receptors come from a female donor with multiple sclerosis, enrolled in a pregnancy study. The conserved cysteine and the conserved F or W are not part of the CDR3 here.

V: TRBV6-1; CDR3: ASSELTGGWGEQY
V: TRBV18; CDR3: ASSSQGQGFGETQY
V: TRBV5-1; CDR3: ASNTQGNEQF
V: TRBV5-1; CDR3: ASSLVTGTSYEQY
V: TRBV5-5; CDR3: ASSLESGNPNYGYT
V: TRBV9; CDR3: ASSSTFGNTIY
V: TRBV10-3; CDR3: AISEYTNTGELF
V: TRBV27; CDR3: ASSLTPKNTEAF
V: TRBV7-9; CDR3: ASSYRELDTIY
V: TRBV5-1; CDR3: ASSEQASQETQY
V: TRBV29-1; CDR3: SAGTEAF
V: TRBV30; CDR3: AWSHLYGYT
V: TRBV5-1; CDR3: ASSPGQGAMKTQY
V: TRBV5-6; CDR3: ASSMGGGYTDTQY
V: TRBV7-9; CDR3: ASSERSSGTAEAF
V: TRBV29-1; CDR3: SVGDSGID
V: TRBV5-1; CDR3: ASSLVQGKETQY
V: TRBV18; CDR3: ASSSTGIGMTQH
V: TRBV5-8; CDR3: ASSLDRAGNTIY
V: TRBV5-1; CDR3: ASRSGLAGGPGDTGELF
V: TRBV5-6; CDR3: ASSPRRGGYGKAF
V: TRBV5-1; CDR3: ASSLDPLDSNQPQH
V: TRBV27; CDR3: ASSPGTSGRSNSYNEQF
V: TRBV29-1; CDR3: SVGQGNEKLF
V: TRBV30; CDR3: AWSKTGLNQPQH
V: TRBV5-1; CDR3: ASSLTTSGRAGEQY
V: TRBV10-3; CDR3: AISESKTGVYEQY
V: TRBV30; CDR3: AWSVGSHRSGNTIY
V: TRBV6-1; CDR3: ASSVTGVEQF
V: TRBV6-6; CDR3: ASRPTGHSVAEAF
V: TRBV7-8; CDR3: ASSPQGSNQPQH
V: TRBV7-9; CDR3: ASTDRVFSSSSYEQY
V: TRBV30; CDR3: AWSVGQGNTIY
V: TRBV5-6; CDR3: ASSFATPQETQY
V: TRBV9; CDR3: ASSVSGSGNTIY